This T cell receptor beta chain was identified in a study of T-cell reconstitution after alpha-beta-depleted transplantation in children. This clonotype has at least ten counts. Unique molecular identifiers were used in preparing the TCRbeta library. TCRdb analysed the PCR reads with MiXCR anew, one entry per CDR3 protein. The table lists around 200,000 distinct CDR3 sequences, about a tenth of them singletons, with approximately 6.2% in the top ten. CDR1 and CDR2 (germline): SGHTA, FQGNSA. Trimming took off 5 bases at V and 4 bases at J, with 18 bases between the two ends. The CDR3 runs to 16 residues.

The sequencing here drew on PBMCs from the stem cell graft donor, taken from the stem cell graft. This rearrangement joins TRBV7-2 to TRBJ2-1, with D possibly being TRBD1 or TRBD2 (5 bases each). The origin of this receptor is a human donor who donated a stem cell graft to a child with acute lymphoblastic leukemia. CDR3 sequence reads: CASSRGLSGPYNEQFF. CDR3 DNA: TGTGCCAGCAGCCGCGGCCTATCGGGGCCTTACAATGAGCAGTTCTTC.